This entry lists 30 T cell receptor beta chains sequenced from one sample in a study of PD-L1 blockade in urothelial cancer. Time point specified: pretreatment peripheral blood. Clones were sequenced by immunoSEQ multiplex PCR, and TCRdb holds only the in-frame ones, with some missing. The sample consists of more than 55,000 clones, approximately 80% of them appearing once. The specimen comprised PBMCs, sampled around atezolizumab (anti-PD-L1) treatment. The receptors were sampled from a man aged 65-85 years with urothelial cancer.

The rearrangement links TRBV28 to TRBJ2-3, with TRBD2 identical over 7 bases. This CDR3 has 16 residues. Germline values: CDR1 MDHEN, CDR2 SYDVKM. The J segment lost 5 bases and the V segment lost 5 bases, leaving 13 bases of the junction unmatched. CDR3 DNA: TGTGCCAGCAGTGGGGGGGACCCGGTGTCGGGAGATACGCAGTATTTT. Translated, it gives CASSGGDPVSGDTQYF. The whole variable domain, remainder taken from reference TRBV28 and TRBJ2-3, is DVKVTQSSRYLVKRTGEKVFLECVQDMDHENMFWYRQDPGLGLRLIYFSYDVKMKEKGDIPEGYSVSREKKERFSLILESASTNQTSMYLCASSGGDPVSGDTQYFGPGTRLTVL.

V gene TRBV5-1 combines with J gene TRBJ2-1; D remains ambiguous. The CDR3 has 14 residues. Germline V CDR1 and CDR2: SGHRS, YFSETQ. V dropped 0 bases and J dropped 8 bases, with 12 bases sitting between them. CDR3 nucleotides: TGCGCCAGCAGCTTGGATTCGCCAGGTTATGAGCAGTTCTTC. Its protein product is CASSLDSPGYEQFF.

This rearrangement joins TRBV6-1 to TRBJ1-2; D remains unclear. CDR1 and CDR2 (germline): MNHNS, SASEGT. CDR3 length: 13 residues. Trimming removed 7 bases from V and 2 bases from J, with 11 bases in between. As DNA, the CDR3 is TGTGCCAGCATGGGCAGGCAGAACTATGGCTACACCTTC. Protein sequence: CASMGRQNYGYTF.

In its sample, this clone was seen once. V usage is TRBV10-1 and J usage is TRBJ2-1; tentatively, D is TRBD2 (5 bases). Germline V gene sequence: CDR1 WNHNN, CDR2 SYGVQD (reference sequence). The V and J ends lost 6 bases and 4 bases respectively, with 13 bases between them. The length of the CDR3 is 14 residues. The CDR3 is CASRVLGEYNEQFF. The CDR3 coding sequence is TGCGCCAGCAGGGTTCTCGGGGAATACAATGAGCAGTTCTTC.

The chain recombines TRBV6-6 with TRBJ2-7, with D hard to call. The CDR3 spans 11 residues. CDR1 MNHNY and CDR2 SVGAGI come from the germline V gene (reference sequence). V was pared by 4 bases and J by 2 bases, with 3 bases between. In DNA form, the CDR3 reads TGTGCCAGCAGTTCCACCTACGAGCAGTACTTC. Its translation: CASSSTYEQYF.

This clone was recorded once. The rearrangement links TRBV11-2 to TRBJ2-5; 11 nucleotides line up with TRBD2. J was trimmed by 3 bases and V by 4 bases; bases with no gene match: 7. The CDR3 is 16 residues long. Germline lookup yields CDR1 SGHAT and CDR2 FQNNGV. The CDR3: CASSSFPGLAEETQYF. The CDR3 coding sequence is TGTGCCAGCAGCTCGTTCCCGGGACTAGCGGAAGAGACCCAGTACTTC.

The rearrangement joins TRBV4-3 to TRBJ2-1, with a weak D call TRBD1 (5 bases). The germline V gene encodes CDR1 LGHNA and CDR2 YSLEER. CDR3 size: 13 residues. V shed 4 bases and J shed 6 bases, with 10 bases lying between them. CDR3 amino acids: CASSRDSTNEQFF. CDR3 DNA sequence: TGCGCCAGCAGCCGAGACAGTACCAATGAGCAGTTCTTC.

This chain links TRBV7-2 with TRBJ2-7; tentatively, D is TRBD1 (5 bases). The CDR3 runs to 15 residues. Trimming took off 2 bases at V and 2 bases at J, with 13 bases between the two ends. CDR1 SGHTA and CDR2 FQGNSA come from the germline V gene. The CDR3 spells CASSLFGQGPYEQYF. The CDR3 DNA reads TGTGCCAGCAGCTTATTTGGTCAGGGCCCCTACGAGCAGTACTTC.

J is TRBJ2-5 and V is TRBV25-1, with D maybe TRBD2 (6 bases). V lost 0 bases to trimming and J lost 5 bases, with 10 bases between them. The CDR3 spans 14 residues. Germline-derived CDR1 and CDR2 are MGHDK and SYGVNS. This CDR3 is CASSEYAGRETQYF. The CDR3 DNA reads TGTGCCAGCAGTGAATACGCAGGGAGGGAGACCCAGTACTTC.

The chain carries TRBV28 and TRBJ1-1; D gene unclear. The CDR3 totals 12 residues. V lost 3 bases and J 7 bases, leaving 9 bases between the germline ends. CDR1 MDHEN and CDR2 SYDVKM come from the germline V gene. The CDR3 loop reads CASSFGRVEAFF. In DNA form, the CDR3 reads TGTGCCAGCAGTTTCGGGCGGGTTGAAGCTTTCTTT.

V is TRBV2 and J is TRBJ2-5, with D uncertain. V was shortened by 7 bases and J by 2 bases, with 11 bases between the two germline ends. Germline CDR1 is SNHLY and CDR2 is FYNNEI. This CDR3 is 13 amino acids long. The CDR3 protein is CASTISRQETQYF. The CDR3 DNA follows: TGTGCCAGCACCATTTCACGGCAAGAGACCCAGTACTTC. The whole variable domain, remainder taken from reference TRBV2 and TRBJ2-5, is EPEVTQTPSHQVTQMGQEVILRCVPISNHLYFYWYRQILGQKVEFLVSFYNNEISEKSEIFDDQFSVERPDGSNFTLKIRSTKLEDSAMYFCASTISRQETQYFGPGTRLLVL.

The V and J genes are TRBV7-8 and TRBJ2-6; D remains ambiguous. Trimming removed 1 base at V and 1 base at J, with 5 bases between. From germline, CDR1 is SGHVS and CDR2 FQNEAQ. CDR3 length: 15 residues. CDR3 nucleotide sequence: TGTGCCAGCAGCTTAGGAGTTTCTGGGGCCAACGTCCTGACTTTC. Its protein is CASSLGVSGANVLTF.

V and J are TRBV5-1 and TRBJ2-5, with 15 bases lining up with TRBD2. V shed 5 bases, J shed 7 bases, and the junction held 6 bases outside the gene matches. Germline V gene lookup returns CDR1 SGHRS and CDR2 YFSETQ. CDR3 length: 15 amino acids. The chain's CDR3 is CASRTGLAGGGTQYF. CDR3 nucleotides: TGCGCCAGCAGGACGGGACTAGCGGGAGGCGGGACCCAGTACTTC.

The chain has TRBV5-1 and TRBJ1-4; 7 nucleotides match TRBD1. The ends lost 4 bases at V and 8 bases at J; junction bases unmatched: 8. From germline, CDR1 is SGHRS and CDR2 YFSETQ. The CDR3 has 14 residues. The CDR3 region is CASSPGTEGEKLFF. The CDR3 DNA is TGCGCCAGCAGCCCCGGGACAGAAGGCGAAAAACTGTTTTTT.

This clone was seen only once. The gene calls are TRBV5-1 and TRBJ2-5; weak D call: TRBD1 (6 bases). Germline V CDR1 and CDR2: SGHRS, YFSETQ. V dropped 2 bases and J dropped 2 bases, with 13 bases sitting between them. CDR3 length: 15 amino acids. The CDR3 DNA reads as TGCGCCAGCAGCTTATCTACAGGGATACAAGAGACCCAGTACTTC. Amino acid sequence: CASSLSTGIQETQYF.

The rearrangement links TRBV5-4 to TRBJ2-1; 7 bases align to TRBD1. Looked up from germline, CDR1 is SGHNT and CDR2 is YYREEE (reference sequence). The CDR3 is 16 residues long. V shed 3 bases and J 3 bases; nucleotides not matched to a gene: 9. The CDR3 DNA reads as TGTGCCAGCAGCTCGGCTACCGGACAGGACTACAATGAGCAGTTCTTC. Its protein product is CASSSATGQDYNEQFF.

V gene TRBV4-3 combines with J gene TRBJ1-1; TRBD1 might be the D (5 bases). Germline CDR1 is LGHNA and CDR2 is YSLEER. The CDR3 has 15 amino acids. V lost 0 bases, J lost 4 bases, and 12 bases lay in between. As DNA, the CDR3 is TGCGCCAGCAGCCAAGAGGGGGGAGTGGGCACTGAAGCTTTCTTT. Its protein product is CASSQEGGVGTEAFF.

The V call is TRBV7-2, the J call TRBJ2-7, with D possibly matching TRBD1 (6 bases). In germline, CDR1 is SGHTA, CDR2 FQGNSA. Deletions cut 5 bases from V and 3 bases from J, with 14 bases between. The CDR3 spans 14 residues. The CDR3 region is CASSQVGQNYEQYF. The DNA of the CDR3 is TGTGCCAGCAGCCAAGTCGGACAGAACTACGAGCAGTACTTC.

This clone occurred a few times. The chain combines TRBV29-1 with TRBJ1-2; unclear D gene. CDR1 and CDR2 (germline): SQVTM, ANQGSEA. This CDR3 is 14 amino acids long. Trimming took off 3 bases at V and 0 bases at J, with 11 bases between the two ends. The CDR3 nucleotides read TGCAGCGTTGAGGAGGACCACGCTAACTATGGCTACACCTTC. Translating it yields CSVEEDHANYGYTF.

The rearrangement joins TRBV2 to TRBJ2-5, with D maybe TRBD2 (5 bases). In germline, CDR1 is SNHLY, CDR2 FYNNEI. Trimming stripped 5 bases from V and 5 bases from J, with 12 bases between. This CDR3 region has 13 residues. CDR3 nucleotides: TGTGCCAGCAGTTCGGGATACGAGGAGACCCAGTACTTC. It encodes CASSSGYEETQYF.

The genes are TRBV6-1 and TRBJ2-3; 7 nucleotides align to TRBD1. V trimming: 5 bases; J trimming: 2 bases; junction bases outside the gene matches: 4. Germline CDR1 reads MNHNS; CDR2 reads SASEGT. The CDR3 loop spans 14 amino acids. CDR3: CASSPGQYTDTQYF. For the CDR3, the DNA is TGTGCCAGCAGTCCGGGACAGTACACAGATACGCAGTATTTT.

The chain uses TRBV4-3 and TRBJ2-1; 12 positions match TRBD2. The V and J ends lost 4 bases and 3 bases, in that order; junction bases with no gene match: 1. CDR3 length: 15 amino acids. Germline V gene data show CDR1 as LGHNA and CDR2 as YSLEER. CDR3 sequence reads: CASSLGLAGYNEQFF. In nucleotides, the CDR3 is TGCGCCAGCAGCCTGGGACTAGCGGGCTACAATGAGCAGTTCTTC.

V is TRBV5-1 and J is TRBJ2-1; TRBD2 agrees at 7 bases. This CDR3 is built from 15 residues. CDR1 and CDR2 from the germline V gene are SGHRS and YFSETQ. V shed 2 bases and J 5 bases; nucleotides not matched to a gene: 7. Here the CDR3 reads CASSFEAGVHNEQFF. The CDR3 bases are TGCGCCAGCAGCTTCGAGGCGGGAGTTCACAATGAGCAGTTCTTC.

The CDR3 DNA reads as TGTGCCAGCAGCCACCGGGACAGGGAGTACGAGCAGTACTTC. Translating gives CASSHRDREYEQYF. The chain links TRBV9 to TRBJ2-7, with 9 bases matching TRBD1. CDR1 is SGDLS, CDR2 YYNGEE, per germline. The CDR3 totals 14 residues. The V and J ends lost 4 bases and 4 bases, in that order; junction bases with no gene match: 6.

V usage is TRBV5-1 and J usage is TRBJ2-7, with D possibly matching TRBD1 (5 bases). This CDR3 region has 15 residues. Germline values: CDR1 SGHRS, CDR2 YFSETQ. Between the trimmed V and J ends, which lost 1 base and 3 bases, there was a span of 14 bases. The CDR3 loop reads CASSLTGPVNYEQYF. The CDR3 coding sequence is TGCGCCAGCAGCTTGACAGGACCCGTCAACTACGAGCAGTACTTC. The whole variable domain, filled in from reference TRBV5-1 and TRBJ2-7, reads KAGVTQTPRYLIKTRGQQVTLSCSPISGHRSVSWYQQTPGQGLQFLFEYFSETQRNKGNFPGRFSGRQFSNSRSEMNVSTLELGDSALYLCASSLTGPVNYEQYFGPGTRLTVT.

V usage is TRBV18 and J usage is TRBJ1-2; D uncertain. The CDR3 has 13 residues. Germline CDR1 and CDR2: KGHSH and LQKENI. The V end was cut by 1 base, the J end by 6 bases, with 9 bases between. CDR3 sequence (DNA): TGTGCCAGCTCACCACGACTAGAAGATGGCTACACCTTC. It specifies CASSPRLEDGYTF.

This sequence joins TRBV11-2 and TRBJ2-5; D is possibly TRBD1 (5 bases). The germline V gene encodes CDR1 SGHAT and CDR2 FQNNGV. V was trimmed by 3 bases and J by 2 bases, leaving 7 bases between them. This CDR3 has 13 amino acids. The CDR3 reads CASSFREQETQYF. DNA of the CDR3: TGTGCCAGCAGCTTCAGGGAACAAGAGACCCAGTACTTC.

DNA of the CDR3: TGTGCCAGCAGCCAATTAGACGGGACTCCCTACGAGCAGTACTTC. It specifies CASSQLDGTPYEQYF. The chain is built from TRBV4-2 and TRBJ2-7; D is perhaps TRBD2 (6 bases). Germline V gene sequence: CDR1 LGHNA, CDR2 YNFKEQ. V dropped 2 bases and J dropped 2 bases, with 13 bases sitting between them. The CDR3 length is 15 residues.

The V and J genes are TRBV4-1 and TRBJ2-7, with D possibly TRBD2 on 6 matching bases. V shed 0 bases and J shed 6 bases, with 21 bases lying between them. The CDR3 spans 17 residues. CDR1 is MGHRA and CDR2 is YSYEKL in the germline V gene. The CDR3 reads CASSQDKGVGGMGEQYF. CDR3 DNA sequence: TGCGCCAGCAGCCAAGATAAAGGGGTGGGAGGAATGGGCGAGCAGTACTTC.

This chain uses TRBV27 with TRBJ1-2; TRBD1 agrees at 7 bases. This CDR3 is 14 amino acids long. With 5 bases clipped from V and 6 bases from J, the junction kept 9 bases outside the gene matches. The germline CDR1 and CDR2 sequences are MNHEY and SMNVEV (reference sequence). Here the CDR3 reads CASSKGANPHGYTF. The DNA for the CDR3 is TGTGCCAGCAGTAAGGGGGCGAATCCCCATGGCTACACCTTC.